The source of this T cell receptor (beta chain) is a study of blood T cell repertoires in COVID-19. In the study overall: Spain, Italy and the United States supplied samples that represented acute and convalescent COVID-19. From T cells, B-cell-depleted T cells, or PBMCs came the material, which was cDNA or gDNA.

As originally analysed: Estimates of nucleated cell counts were drawn from the amplification of reference gene primers. The table came from immunoSEQ multiplex PCR; TCRdb's copy has only in-frame clones and leaves some out. From that table come the V and J calls and clone size; the DNA was used to work out D and trimming. Altogether hundreds of thousands of clones are present, 70% to 90% being singletons, with the ten largest covering 0.7% to 0.85%. The germline CDR1 and CDR2 sequences are WSHSY and SAAADI. The ends lost 7 bases at V and 6 bases at J; junction bases unmatched: 12. This CDR3 is 15 amino acids long.

The sequence was collected from a young woman with acute or convalescent COVID-19. Sequencing was carried out using peripheral blood. The genes are TRBV10-2 and TRBJ2-5; 9 bases line up with TRBD2. DNA for the CDR3: TGCGCCAGCACCCCGGACGCGGGAGGGGTGAAGACCCAGTACTTC. Translated: CASTPDAGGVKTQYF.